Detailed here is one T cell receptor beta chain. Germline assignment: CDR1 SNHLY and CDR2 FYNNEI. This CDR3 contains 14 residues. The V end was cut by 2 bases, the J end by 1 base, with 8 bases between. These data come from a study of blood T cell repertoires in COVID-19. Study-level information: Samples representing acute and convalescent COVID-19 were sourced from the United States, Italy and Spain. PBMCs, B-cell-depleted T cells, or T cells were the source of the cDNA or gDNA that made up the material.

Original analysis: Estimation of nucleated cell counts relied on the amplification of reference gene primers. The table came from immunoSEQ multiplex PCR; TCRdb's copy has only in-frame clones and leaves some out. V and J calls and clone size are given by that table; D and trimming were obtained from the DNA. The data hold approximately 91,000 clones, with approximately 80% observed a single time. The sample comprised peripheral blood. The rearrangement uses TRBV2 and TRBJ1-2; D is ambiguous. The clonotype comes from a human donor in a cohort sampled during active COVID-19. The CDR3 loop reads CASSESGSNYGYTF. The CDR3 DNA follows: TGTGCCAGCAGTGAAAGTGGGAGTAACTATGGCTACACCTTC.